This record concerns one TCR beta chain sequence. This specimen belongs to a study of a mutant IDH1 vaccine in newly diagnosed glioma. Study-level background: Antecedent treatment encompassed radiotherapy, temozolomide, or their combination; the majority received both.

CDR1 is SNHLY and CDR2 is FYNNEI in the germline V gene. The trim removed 4 bases at V and 5 bases at J, leaving 10 bases unmatched. This CDR3 is 15 amino acids long. Here immunoSEQ multiplex PCR was the method, and the copy in TCRdb shows in-frame clones only, minus some. The data contain 75,000 to 100,000 clones, 85% to 90% of them singletons. The time point is: baseline, week 1 (first vaccination visit). Noted treatment: pre-vaccination baseline after standard-of-care therapy. The rearrangement joins TRBV2 to TRBJ2-5; 7 positions match TRBD2. This TCR came from a woman in her 50s with glioma. The sample in question was PBMCs, obtained from a glioma patient treated with radiotherapy, temozolomide or both. The CDR3 is CASSAGGRAGETQYF. The CDR3 DNA sequence: TGTGCCAGCAGTGCTGGGGGGAGGGCCGGGGAGACCCAGTACTTC.